The source of this T cell receptor beta chain is a study of blood T cell repertoires in COVID-19. Overall study: Sites across the United States, Italy and Spain contributed samples from acute and convalescent COVID-19. T cells, B-cell-depleted T cells, or PBMCs supplied cDNA or gDNA.

Germline V gene sequence: CDR1 MNHEY, CDR2 SMNVEV (reference sequence). The CDR3 is 13 amino acids. V was trimmed by 5 bases and J by 3 bases, leaving 11 bases between them. The data were produced by immunoSEQ multiplex PCR, yet TCRdb's version contains in-frame clones alone and is incomplete. The table includes 300,000 or so clones, roughly 87% detected once. This clone was seen once. The sequencing input was peripheral blood. The sequence was obtained from a man between 50 and 59 years old with active or convalescent COVID-19. The gene calls are TRBV27 and TRBJ2-7, with D hard to call. This chain's CDR3 is CASSPTVNYEQYF. The CDR3 region has the DNA TGTGCCAGCAGTCCCACAGTGAACTACGAGCAGTACTTC.